These 27 T cell receptor beta chains originate from one sample sequenced in a study of T cell responses to AZD1222 COVID-19 vaccine. The method was immunoSEQ multiplex PCR; TCRdb's version includes in-frame clones alone and lacks a portion of them. Altogether about 200,000 clones are present, around 93% being singletons, with the ten largest covering roughly 0.99%. Specimen: peripheral blood, collected on day 0 of MenACWY control vaccination. The receptors shown here come from an adult in good health.

This chain uses TRBV5-4 with TRBJ1-4, with D unresolved. Germline CDR1 is SGHNT and CDR2 is YYREEE (reference sequence). Between the trimmed V and J ends, which lost 4 bases and 2 bases, there was a span of 6 bases. The length of the CDR3 is 13 residues. The CDR3 DNA is TGTGCCAGCAGCACGAGTACTAATGAAAAACTGTTTTTT. This gives the protein CASSTSTNEKLFF. The full variable domain, rest sourced from reference TRBV5-4 and TRBJ1-4, is ETGVTQSPTHLIKTRGQQVTLRCSSQSGHNTVSWYQQALGQGPQFIFQYYREEENGRGNFPPRFSGLQFPNYSSELNVNALELDDSALYLCASSTSTNEKLFFGSGTQLSVL.

The rearrangement uses TRBV3-1 (or the pseudogene TRBV3-2) and TRBJ1-1; 7 nucleotides align to TRBD1. Germline loops: CDR1 LGHDT, CDR2 YNNKEL (reference sequence). The V gene end was trimmed by 1 base and the J gene end by 5 bases; junction bases not matched to a gene: 10. There are 16 residues in the CDR3. The CDR3 bases are TGTGCCAGCAGCCAAGTTGTGAGACAGGGTAGAACTGAAGCTTTCTTT. Its translation is CASSQVVRQGRTEAFF.

This CDR3 is CASSQTGGNSPLHF. The CDR3 DNA reads TGTGCCAGCAGTCAAACAGGGGGAAACTCACCCCTCCACTTT. This chain connects TRBV7-2 to TRBJ1-6; TRBD1 matches at 8 bases. The CDR3 totals 14 residues. The V segment lost 6 bases and the J segment 10 bases; nucleotides outside the gene matches: 8. CDR1 SGHTA and CDR2 FQGNSA come from the germline V gene.

The chain has TRBV5-1 and TRBJ2-1; D is possibly TRBD2 (5 bases). Per the germline V gene, CDR1 is SGHRS and CDR2 is YFSETQ. V was clipped by 3 bases and J by 4 bases, with 8 bases between them. CDR3 size: 13 residues. The CDR3 is CASSSGSYNEQFF. In DNA form, the CDR3 reads TGCGCCAGCAGCTCGGGGTCTTACAATGAGCAGTTCTTC.

The rearrangement links TRBV2 to TRBJ2-5; no clear D gene. From germline, CDR1 is SNHLY and CDR2 FYNNEI. Trimming stripped 7 bases from V and 7 bases from J, with 13 bases between. The CDR3 has 12 amino acids. The CDR3 sequence is CASNPDLGTQYF. The CDR3 DNA follows: TGTGCCAGCAATCCAGACTTGGGGACCCAGTACTTC.

The chain uses TRBV10-2 and TRBJ1-1, with TRBD1 matching 7 bases. The V gene end was trimmed by 4 bases and the J gene end by 0 bases; junction bases not matched to a gene: 2. The CDR3 covers 14 residues. CDR1 is WSHSY and CDR2 is SAAADI in the germline V gene. Here the CDR3 reads CASSVQGLNTEAFF. CDR3 DNA: TGCGCCAGCAGTGTACAGGGGTTGAACACTGAAGCTTTCTTT.

The gene calls are TRBV11-2 and TRBJ2-3; TRBD2 matches 12 bases. V lost 5 bases and J lost 5; bases outside the gene matches: 8. The CDR3 length is 16 residues. Germline CDR1 is SGHAT and CDR2 is FQNNGV. The CDR3 is CASSPWTSGERDTQYF. The CDR3, as DNA: TGTGCCAGCAGCCCCTGGACTAGCGGGGAGAGAGATACGCAGTATTTT. The full variable domain, with the rest looked up from reference TRBV11-2 and TRBJ2-3, is EAGVAQSPRYKIIEKRQSVAFWCNPISGHATLYWYQQILGQGPKLLIQFQNNGVVDDSQLPKDRFSAERLKGVDSTLKIQPAKLEDSAVYLCASSPWTSGERDTQYFGPGTRLTVL.

The sample holds one count of this clone. The chain couples TRBV5-4 to TRBJ2-3; 10 positions match TRBD2. Germline assignment: CDR1 SGHNT and CDR2 YYREEE (reference sequence). V was clipped by 4 bases and J by 4 bases; unmatched bases: 15. The CDR3 is 18 residues long. Here the CDR3 DNA reads TGTGCCAGCAGCCCCTCTATTACTACTAGCGGGGCGTCAGATACGCAGTATTTT. As protein: CASSPSITTSGASDTQYF.

The chain combines TRBV20-1 with TRBJ1-5; D gene uncertain. Germline CDR1 and CDR2: DFQATT and SNEGSKA (reference sequence). The CDR3 has 14 residues. V was pared by 3 bases and J by 3 bases, with 12 bases between. The CDR3 reads CSASGGRDNQPQHF. DNA of the CDR3: TGCAGTGCTAGTGGTGGAAGAGACAATCAGCCCCAGCATTTT.

This clone was detected ten times or more. The chain uses TRBV16 and TRBJ1-2; tentative D call: TRBD1 (5 bases). V lost 3 bases and J 5 bases, leaving 13 bases between the germline ends. Per germline, CDR1 KGHSY and CDR2 FQNENV. There are 14 residues in the CDR3. CDR3 bases: TGTGCCAGCAGCCACCTACCCGGGGCATATGGCTACACCTTC. Amino acid sequence: CASSHLPGAYGYTF.

The V and J genes are TRBV5-1 and TRBJ2-1; 7 positions agree with TRBD2. After removal of 4 bases from V and 1 base from J, the junction contained 8 bases not matched to a gene. The CDR3 spans 16 residues. Per germline, CDR1 SGHRS and CDR2 YFSETQ. CDR3 in DNA: TGCGCCAGCAGCGCTTCATCGGGGGGATCCTACAATGAGCAGTTCTTC. It encodes CASSASSGGSYNEQFF.

This sequence joins TRBV30 and TRBJ2-7; possibly TRBD1 for D (6 bases). The CDR3 is 15 residues long. Germline V CDR1 and CDR2: GTSNPN, SVGIG (reference sequence). Deletions cut 0 bases from V and 3 bases from J, with 15 bases between. CDR3 loop: CAWSVKQGPFYEQYF. CDR3 in DNA: TGTGCCTGGAGTGTAAAACAGGGACCATTCTACGAGCAGTACTTC.

The rearrangement uses TRBV12-3 or TRBV12-4 and TRBJ1-4; a weak D match, TRBD1 (6 bases). With 6 bases removed from V and 3 bases from J, the gap between germline ends came to 8 bases. The CDR3 is 13 residues long. CDR3 loop: CASRGGANEKLFF. CDR3 DNA sequence: TGTGCCAGCAGGGGGGGCGCTAATGAAAAACTGTTTTTT.

The chain joins TRBV7-9 to TRBJ1-5; possible D gene TRBD1, 6 bases. The CDR3 runs to 16 residues. Per the germline V gene, CDR1 is SEHNR and CDR2 is FQNEAQ (reference sequence). Trimming cost V 5 bases and J 8 bases, with 22 bases left between them. The DNA for the CDR3 is TGTGCCAGCAGCAGTGGACGGGGGCTCACCCTTGAGCCCCAGCATTTT. It translates to CASSSGRGLTLEPQHF.

This chain uses TRBV10-1 with TRBJ1-1, with D tentatively TRBD1 (6 bases). The V gene's germline CDR1 is WNHNN and CDR2 SYGVQD (reference sequence). The V and J ends lost 2 bases and 7 bases respectively, with 14 bases between them. CDR3 size: 14 residues. CDR3 sequence: CASSEEGMTGEAFF. CDR3 DNA: TGCGCCAGCAGTGAGGAGGGGATGACAGGTGAAGCTTTCTTT.

The chain recombines TRBV30 with TRBJ1-3; 8 nucleotides line up with TRBD1. CDR1 is GTSNPN and CDR2 is SVGIG in the germline V gene (reference sequence). This CDR3 region has 16 residues. J was trimmed by 0 bases and V by 2 bases; bases with no gene match: 6. The CDR3, as DNA: TGTGCCTGGAGTCCCGGGACAGGCACCTCTGGAAACACCATATATTTT. This codes for CAWSPGTGTSGNTIYF.

There are a few counts of this clone. The rearrangement uses TRBV21-1 and TRBJ1-1; the DNA was not compared with TRBD1, the D call given in the table. TRBV21-1 is flagged as a pseudogene. This CDR3 spans 16 amino acids. The CDR3 DNA sequence: TGTGCCAGCAGCAAAACCTCGGACAGTAAGAACACTGAAGCTTTCTTT. Its translation: CASSKTSDSKNTEAFF.

V usage is TRBV6-1 and J usage is TRBJ1-4; maybe TRBD1 (6 bases). V was clipped by 2 bases and J by 3 bases, with 13 bases between them. The germline CDR1 and CDR2 sequences are MNHNS and SASEGT. This CDR3 spans 16 amino acids. The CDR3 DNA sequence: TGTGCCAGCAGTGAACAGGGGTACGGGGCTAATGAAAAACTGTTTTTT. This encodes CASSEQGYGANEKLFF.

The J gene is TRBJ2-6, the V gene TRBV7-3; D remains unclear. CDR1 is SGHTA, CDR2 FQGTGA, per germline. The V end lost 2 bases, the J end lost 3 bases, and 5 bases lay between the germline ends. The CDR3 loop spans 14 amino acids. The CDR3 region is CASSLDGGANVLTF. CDR3 in DNA: TGTGCCAGCAGCTTAGACGGTGGGGCCAACGTCCTGACTTTC.

The V call is TRBV6-5, the J call TRBJ1-5, with D possibly matching TRBD1 (5 bases). This CDR3 spans 14 amino acids. Germline-derived CDR1 and CDR2 are MNHEY and SVGAGI. The V end lost 4 bases, the J end lost 2 bases, and 9 bases lay between the germline ends. The CDR3 here is CASSFVGGNQPQHF. The CDR3 region has the DNA TGTGCCAGCAGTTTTGTAGGGGGCAATCAGCCCCAGCATTTT.

The chain combines TRBV7-2 with TRBJ1-3; D is uncertain. The germline V gene has CDR1 SGHTA and CDR2 FQGNSA. The CDR3 extends over 16 amino acids. With 1 base removed from V and 0 bases from J, the gap between germline ends came to 10 bases. The CDR3 sequence is CASSLVARVSGNTIYF. The CDR3 DNA reads as TGTGCCAGCAGCTTAGTCGCAAGGGTCTCTGGAAACACCATATATTTT.

The CDR3 nucleotides are TGTGCCAGTAGTGAAGGGACAGGGGGCGGCTATGGCTACACCTTC. Its protein product is CASSEGTGGGYGYTF. The V and J genes are TRBV19 and TRBJ1-2, with 12 bases matching TRBD1. This CDR3 spans 15 amino acids. Germline CDR1 reads LNHDA; CDR2 reads SQIVND (reference sequence). The V segment lost 5 bases and the J segment 4 bases; nucleotides outside the gene matches: 5.

The chain is built from TRBV5-1 and TRBJ2-7, with TRBD1 as a possible D gene (5 bases). Trimming pared 4 bases from V and 2 bases from J, leaving 13 bases between. The CDR3 is 14 amino acids. The V gene's germline CDR1 is SGHRS and CDR2 YFSETQ. The DNA of the CDR3 is TGCGCCAGCAGCATGCAGGGCGCGACCTACGAGCAGTACTTC. It yields the protein CASSMQGATYEQYF. The whole variable domain, filled in from reference TRBV5-1 and TRBJ2-7, reads KAGVTQTPRYLIKTRGQQVTLSCSPISGHRSVSWYQQTPGQGLQFLFEYFSETQRNKGNFPGRFSGRQFSNSRSEMNVSTLELGDSALYLCASSMQGATYEQYFGPGTRLTVT.

CDR3 in DNA: TGTGCCAGCAGCTTAACGTCTTCAAGGAACAATGAGCAGTTCTTC. The encoded protein is CASSLTSSRNNEQFF. The chain joins TRBV7-3 to TRBJ2-1, with D uncertain. There are 15 residues in the CDR3. V shed 0 bases and J shed 5 bases, with 11 bases lying between them. CDR1 and CDR2 (germline): SGHTA, FQGTGA.

The rearrangement links TRBV7-2 to TRBJ2-2; weak D call: TRBD1 (5 bases). CDR3 length: 14 amino acids. The germline V gene has CDR1 SGHTA and CDR2 FQGNSA. V was clipped by 4 bases and J by 7 bases, with 13 bases between them. The CDR3 sequence is CASSSTVALGELFF. The CDR3 nucleotides are TGTGCCAGCAGCTCGACAGTCGCTCTCGGGGAGCTGTTTTTT.

This rearrangement joins TRBV2 to TRBJ2-3, with 9 bases lining up with TRBD2. Germline V gene sequence: CDR1 SNHLY, CDR2 FYNNEI. The V and J ends lost 4 bases and 4 bases, in that order; junction bases with no gene match: 6. The CDR3 runs to 15 residues. The CDR3 DNA reads TGTGCCAGCAGTGGCGGTAGCGGGGGAGCAGATACGCAGTATTTT. Translation: CASSGGSGGADTQYF. The variable domain in full, with the rest retrieved from reference TRBV2 and TRBJ2-3, is EPEVTQTPSHQVTQMGQEVILRCVPISNHLYFYWYRQILGQKVEFLVSFYNNEISEKSEIFDDQFSVERPDGSNFTLKIRSTKLEDSAMYFCASSGGSGGADTQYFGPGTRLTVL.

This chain connects TRBV6-5 to TRBJ2-5; 8 nucleotides line up with TRBD1. The ends lost 4 bases at V and 2 bases at J; junction bases unmatched: 0. The CDR3 is 13 amino acids. Germline V gene lookup returns CDR1 MNHEY and CDR2 SVGAGI. CDR3 sequence (DNA): TGTGCCAGCAGTTGGACAGGGCAAGAGACCCAGTACTTC. Its translation is CASSWTGQETQYF.